The source of this T cell receptor (beta chain) is a study of cytomegalovirus exposure and HLA in healthy donors. Turning to this clone: What it binds is not known.

General study findings and limits: Subsequent analysis showed first-cohort TCR clusters tending to co-occur in 120 validation repertoires.

V was pared by 5 bases and J by 1 base, with 5 bases of the junction left unmatched. From germline, CDR1 is LNHDA and CDR2 SQIVND (reference sequence). The CDR3 loop spans 17 amino acids. Sequencing was performed with immunoSEQ multiplex PCR; in TCRdb, only in-frame clones are kept and a portion is missing. The top ten hold approximately 1.5% of the sample, which has 100,000 to 150,000 clones, almost 90% seen once. The TCR originated in a man aged 25-40 years in good health and CMV-seronegative. The chain has TRBV19 and TRBJ2-6, with 10 bases identical to TRBD1. Specimen: PBMCs. The DNA of the CDR3 is TGTGCCAGTAGTGGGACAGGGGAGGTTTCTGGGGCCAACGTCCTGACTTTC. It is translated as CASSGTGEVSGANVLTF.